Below are 6 T cell receptor beta chains sequenced from a single sample in a study of human thymus T cells. Resected material from corrective heart surgery provided the thymus tissue analysed. Using immunoSEQ multiplex PCR, the repertoire was profiled, and TCRdb retains in-frame clones only, with some absent. The sample lists roughly 120,000 clones, around 96% occurring once. The sequenced sample was thymus tissue. The receptors here all came from a boy younger than two with a congenital heart defect but otherwise immunologically healthy.

J is TRBJ1-6 and V is TRBV20-1; no reliable D call. Germline V gives CDR1 DFQATT, CDR2 SNEGSKA (reference sequence). V was shortened by 5 bases and J by 7 bases, with 6 bases between the two germline ends. The length of the CDR3 is 11 residues. CDR3 nucleotide sequence: TGCAGTGCTGCAATAAATTCACCCCTCCACTTT. This sequence encodes CSAAINSPLHF.

The chain is built from TRBV5-1 and TRBJ2-3; 8 positions agree with TRBD2. The length of the CDR3 is 16 residues. Trimming cost V 4 bases and J 3 bases; bases outside gene matches: 10. Germline V gene sequence: CDR1 SGHRS, CDR2 YFSETQ. Written as DNA, the CDR3 is TGCGCCAGCAGCCTGGGTGGAAGCGGGGGAACAGATACGCAGTATTTT. Its translation is CASSLGGSGGTDTQYF.

This clone was seen once. The chain employs TRBV15 and TRBJ2-5, with D perhaps given as TRBD1 or TRBD2 (5 bases each). The CDR3 sequence is 14 residues long. Germline values: CDR1 LNHNV, CDR2 YYDKDF (reference sequence). V was clipped by 0 bases and J by 4 bases, with 9 bases between them. CDR3 region: CATSRDIGGETQYF. The CDR3 nucleotides read TGTGCCACCAGCAGAGATATTGGGGGAGAGACCCAGTACTTC.

The CDR3 sequence is CASRAGKTNGYTF. The CDR3 bases are TGTGCCAGCAGGGCAGGGAAGACGAATGGCTACACCTTC. The chain uses TRBV6-1 and TRBJ1-2, with D perhaps matching TRBD1 (5 bases). Per germline, CDR1 MNHNS and CDR2 SASEGT. The CDR3 length is 13 residues. Trimming shortened V by 6 bases and J by 6 bases, and 14 bases separated the two germline ends.

The V gene is TRBV15, the J gene TRBJ2-3; 8 bases align to TRBD1. The V and J ends lost 0 bases and 0 bases, in that order; junction bases with no gene match: 2. Germline CDR1 reads LNHNV; CDR2 reads YYDKDF (reference sequence). This CDR3 contains 16 residues. The CDR3 spells CATSRDQGASTDTQYF. The CDR3 nucleotides read TGTGCCACCAGCAGAGATCAGGGGGCTAGCACAGATACGCAGTATTTT.

V is TRBV28 and J is TRBJ1-6, with TRBD1 matching 8 bases. V gave up 7 bases and J gave up 10 bases; unmatched junction bases: 24. Germline values: CDR1 MDHEN, CDR2 SYDVKM. The CDR3 spans 19 residues. CDR3 sequence: CASIPDRATRAGPKSPLHF. CDR3 coding DNA: TGTGCCAGCATCCCGGACAGGGCTACCCGCGCGGGCCCAAAGTCACCCCTCCACTTT.